The 17 T cell receptor beta chains below all came from one sample that was sequenced in a study of regulatory T cells in long-lasting Graves disease. With iRepertoire HTBI primers and Arm-PCR of CDR3 regions, TCR beta libraries were built. Each CDR3 protein is one row after TCRdb ran MiXCR on the multiplex PCR reads. The table has more than 450,000 distinct CDR3 sequences, approximately 12% seen once; the top ten hold approximately 9.6%. Time point meaning: newly diagnosed GD, antithyroid drugs for less than 3 months. Researchers made the TCR library from RNA that was extracted from PBMCs. These sequences were also reported in another study, on T cells in Graves' hyperthyroidism and ophthalmopathy.

The sample consisted of peripheral blood mononuclear cells (PBMCs), taken at new diagnosis, from a patient treated with antithyroid drugs. Receptor source: a woman aged 25 to 39 with Graves disease.

This clonotype appeared many times. A much bigger clone sits one base away, suggesting this may be a read error. The J gene is TRBJ2-3, the V gene TRBV7-9, with D hard to call. The V end lost 1 base, the J end lost 2 bases, and 4 bases lay between the germline ends. The CDR3 is 13 amino acids. Germline V gene lookup returns CDR1 SEHNR and CDR2 FQNEAQ (reference sequence). The CDR3 bases are TGTGCCAGCAGCTTAGTCCCCACAGATACGCAGTATTTT. It yields the protein CASSLVPTDTQYF.

The chain employs TRBV10-3 and TRBJ2-5, with D uncertain. Trimming took off 0 bases at V and 7 bases at J, with 6 bases between the two ends. Germline values: CDR1 ENHRY, CDR2 SYGVKD. The CDR3 spans 12 residues. CDR3 loop: CAISESVGTQYF. CDR3 nucleotide sequence: TGTGCCATCAGTGAGTCGGTGGGGACCCAGTACTTC.

This clonotype was recorded many times. This chain joins TRBV30 and TRBJ2-7; D is possibly TRBD1 (5 bases). This CDR3 contains 15 residues. The V end lost 1 base, the J end lost 3 bases, and 16 bases lay between the germline ends. Germline assignment: CDR1 GTSNPN and CDR2 SVGIG (reference sequence). CDR3 sequence reads: CAWSGRQYAHYEQYF. CDR3 nucleotide sequence: TGTGCCTGGAGTGGTAGACAGTATGCCCACTACGAGCAGTACTTC.

This clonotype has a count of ten or more. The chain has TRBV3-1 and TRBJ2-3; 11 positions agree with TRBD2. CDR3 length: 16 amino acids. Germline CDR1 is LGHDT and CDR2 is YNNKEL (reference sequence). V lost 6 bases to trimming and J lost 3 bases; unmatched junction nucleotides: 8. The CDR3 DNA is TGTGCCAGCAGGCATGATAGCGGGAGGGGAACAGATACGCAGTATTTT. It yields the protein CASRHDSGRGTDTQYF.

This clonotype was seen at least ten times. This chain links TRBV2 with TRBJ2-5; either TRBD1 or TRBD2 may fit D (6 bases each). Trimming left V 2 bases short and J 4 bases short, with 14 bases between. This CDR3 contains 15 residues. The germline V gene encodes CDR1 SNHLY and CDR2 FYNNEI. CDR3 sequence (DNA): TGTGCCAGCAGTGAAACGGGGGCCGCGGGAGAGACCCAGTACTTC. Residues: CASSETGAAGETQYF.

This clonotype was counted many times. The chain combines TRBV5-6 with TRBJ1-5; no definite D call. The CDR3 length is 14 residues. The germline V gene has CDR1 SGHDT and CDR2 YYEEEE. Trimming cost V 0 bases and J 5 bases, with 9 bases left between them. The CDR3 DNA reads TGTGCCAGCAGCTTGGGAGGGATCTATCAGCCCCAGCATTTT. Translating it yields CASSLGGIYQPQHF.

The chain carries TRBV12-3 or TRBV12-4 and TRBJ1-5, with D hard to call. CDR3 length: 15 amino acids. V dropped 6 bases and J dropped 6 bases, with 18 bases sitting between them. CDR3 DNA sequence: TGTGCCAGCAGCCTCCCTCGGGCAGGTCCTCAGCCCCAGCATTTT. Translating gives CASSLPRAGPQPQHF.

V usage is TRBV30 and J usage is TRBJ2-1; TRBD2 is a possible D gene (6 bases). The CDR3 totals 14 residues. Trimming removed 2 bases at V and 4 bases at J, with 12 bases between. CDR1 is GTSNPN, CDR2 SVGIG, per germline (reference sequence). The CDR3 DNA reads as TGTGCCTGGAGTTCGGTAGCGGATTACAATGAGCAGTTCTTC. Amino acids: CAWSSVADYNEQFF. The variable domain in full, completed from reference TRBV30 and TRBJ2-1, reads SQTIHQWPATLVQPVGSPLSLECTVEGTSNPNLYWYRQAAGRGLQLLFYSVGIGQISSEVPQNLSASRPQDRQFILSSKKLLLSDSGFYLCAWSSVADYNEQFFGPGTRLTVL.

The chain uses TRBV19 and TRBJ2-1, with TRBD2 matching over 10 bases. The V gene end was trimmed by 3 bases and the J gene end by 6 bases; junction bases not matched to a gene: 5. The CDR3 extends over 15 amino acids. Germline V gene sequence: CDR1 LNHDA, CDR2 SQIVND (reference sequence). CDR3 nucleotides: TGTGCCAGTAGTATGGGAACTAGCGGGGTCAATGAGCAGTTCTTC. Translation gives CASSMGTSGVNEQFF. Full variable domain (rest looked up from reference TRBV19 and TRBJ2-1): DGGITQSPKYLFRKEGQNVTLSCEQNLNHDAMYWYRQDPGQGLRLIYYSQIVNDFQKGDIAEGYSVSREKKESFPLTVTSAQKNPTAFYLCASSMGTSGVNEQFFGPGTRLTVL.

This clonotype has a count of ten or more. The chain is built from TRBV7-2 and TRBJ1-3; D gene uncertain. The CDR3 consists of 16 residues. Between the trimmed V and J ends, which lost 2 bases and 0 bases, there was a span of 11 bases. Germline V CDR1 and CDR2: SGHTA, FQGNSA. The CDR3 bases are TGTGCCAGCAGCTTAAGGCCGGGGAGCTCTGGAAACACCATATATTTT. Translation gives CASSLRPGSSGNTIYF. The full variable domain, rest sourced from reference TRBV7-2 and TRBJ1-3, is GAGVSQSPSNKVTEKGKDVELRCDPISGHTALYWYRQSLGQGLEFLIYFQGNSAPDKSGLPSDRFSAERTGGSVSTLTIQRTQQEDSAVYLCASSLRPGSSGNTIYFGEGSWLTVV.

This clonotype has ten or more counts. The chain joins TRBV30 to TRBJ2-3; 7 nucleotides agree with TRBD1. CDR1 and CDR2 from the germline V gene are GTSNPN and SVGIG (reference sequence). CDR3 size: 13 residues. Unmatched junction bases numbered 5, after V lost 5 bases and J lost 3 bases. DNA of the CDR3: TGTGCCTGGTCGACAGGGACGACAGATACGCAGTATTTT. Amino acid sequence: CAWSTGTTDTQYF.

This clonotype was counted at least ten times. This chain uses TRBV3-1 with TRBJ2-5; D is unclear. Deletions cut 0 bases from V and 8 bases from J, with 22 bases between. From germline, CDR1 is LGHDT and CDR2 YNNKEL (reference sequence). The length of the CDR3 is 17 residues. The CDR3 spells CASSQDLWQASVVTQYF. The CDR3 DNA is TGTGCCAGCAGCCAAGATTTATGGCAGGCTTCCGTGGTCACCCAGTACTTC.

This chain uses TRBV5-5 with TRBJ2-1, with D perhaps matching TRBD1 (6 bases). The CDR3 runs 13 residues. Trimming cost V 1 base and J 5 bases, with 7 bases left between them. Germline-derived CDR1 and CDR2 are SGHKS and YYEKEE (reference sequence). The CDR3 protein is CASSLPGDNEQFF. The CDR3 DNA reads TGTGCCAGCAGCTTGCCAGGGGACAATGAGCAGTTCTTC.

This clonotype has only a few counts. The chain couples TRBV7-2 to TRBJ2-1; TRBD2 matches at 9 bases. The CDR3 is made up of 17 amino acids. CDR1 is SGHTA and CDR2 is FQGNSA in the germline V gene. The V segment lost 6 bases and the J segment 9 bases; nucleotides outside the gene matches: 18. CDR3 amino acids: CASRSSWGGRASGEQFF. In DNA, the CDR3 is TGTGCCAGCAGATCTAGCTGGGGCGGGAGGGCTAGTGGTGAGCAGTTCTTC.

The genes are TRBV4-3 and TRBJ1-2; TRBD1 matches at 10 bases. J gave up 8 bases and V 1 base, and 13 bases lay outside the gene matches. This CDR3 spans 17 amino acids. Germline CDR1 and CDR2: LGHNA and YSLEER. This CDR3 reads CASSQALLDRGGTGYTF. The CDR3, as DNA: TGCGCCAGCAGCCAAGCCCTCTTGGACAGGGGGGGGACGGGCTACACCTTC.

This clonotype was observed many times. The chain joins TRBV3-1 to TRBJ2-7; D gene unclear. V was shortened by 6 bases and J by 3 bases, with 6 bases between the two germline ends. CDR1 and CDR2 (germline): LGHDT, YNNKEL (reference sequence). The CDR3 is made up of 11 amino acids. In DNA form, the CDR3 reads TGTGCCAGCAGTCGTTTCTACGAGCAGTACTTC. Its translation: CASSRFYEQYF.

This clonotype appeared many times. The chain combines TRBV28 with TRBJ2-5; D is perhaps TRBD2 (7 bases). Germline V lookup: CDR1 MDHEN, CDR2 SYDVKM. Trimming stripped 5 bases from V and 6 bases from J, with 16 bases between. The CDR3 is 14 residues long. Here the CDR3 reads CASSPEQGGKTQYF. As DNA, the CDR3 is TGTGCCAGCAGTCCCGAACAGGGAGGGAAGACCCAGTACTTC.